These 29 T cell receptor beta chains share one sample of origin, sequenced in a study of cytomegalovirus exposure and HLA in healthy donors. The PCR employed 60 Vbeta primers together with 13 Jbeta primers. TCRdb's copy holds only in-frame clones and misses some; the assay was immunoSEQ multiplex PCR. Of about 86,000 clones detected, more than 65% appear once; the ten largest clones hold 8% to 10%. The sequencing sample was made of PBMCs. These receptor sequences come from a man aged 60-69 years in good health and CMV-seronegative.

This clone was detected only a few times. The chain is built from TRBV5-1 and TRBJ2-2; D gene ambiguous. The CDR3 covers 14 residues. Germline lookup yields CDR1 SGHRS and CDR2 YFSETQ. With 0 bases removed from V and 4 bases from J, the gap between germline ends came to 7 bases. The DNA for the CDR3 is TGCGCCAGCAGCTTGGACAGCAGCACCGGGGAGCTGTTTTTT. Translation gives CASSLDSSTGELFF.

V and J are TRBV30 and TRBJ1-2, with TRBD1 matching over 10 bases. The germline V gene encodes CDR1 GTSNPN and CDR2 SVGIG (reference sequence). CDR3 length equals 16 residues. Germline trimming cut 5 bases from V and 5 bases from J; bases unmatched to any gene: 14. The CDR3 region has the DNA TGTGCCTGGTACCGACAGGGGGCGCAGGGGGAGTATGGCTACACCTTC. This gives the protein CAWYRQGAQGEYGYTF.

The chain uses TRBV13 and TRBJ2-5, with TRBD1 identical over 7 bases. The trim removed 4 bases at V and 5 bases at J, leaving 7 bases unmatched. The V gene's germline CDR1 is PRHDT and CDR2 FYEKMQ (reference sequence). The CDR3 covers 14 residues. CDR3 loop: CASSYRARGETQYF. CDR3 nucleotides: TGTGCCAGCAGCTACCGGGCCAGGGGGGAGACCCAGTACTTC.

V and J are TRBV28 and TRBJ1-5; D is unclear. V lost 4 bases to trimming and J lost 6 bases, with 7 bases between them. The CDR3 is made up of 12 amino acids. Per the germline V gene, CDR1 is MDHEN and CDR2 is SYDVKM. The CDR3 DNA reads TGTGCCAGCAGTTCAGCGGGTCAGCCCCAGCATTTT. Protein product: CASSSAGQPQHF. Based on the CDR3 plus reference TRBV28 and TRBJ1-5, the full variable domain is DVKVTQSSRYLVKRTGEKVFLECVQDMDHENMFWYRQDPGLGLRLIYFSYDVKMKEKGDIPEGYSVSREKKERFSLILESASTNQTSMYLCASSSAGQPQHFGDGTRLSIL.

The rearrangement joins TRBV7-2 to TRBJ2-3, with D tentatively TRBD2 (6 bases). V lost 5 bases to trimming and J lost 2 bases, with 11 bases between them. Germline-derived CDR1 and CDR2 are SGHTA and FQGNSA. There are 14 residues in the CDR3. The CDR3 sequence is CASSLGRITDTQYF. CDR3 DNA: TGTGCCAGCAGCCTAGGGAGGATCACAGATACGCAGTATTTT.

The chain is built from TRBV5-1 and TRBJ1-5; 7 nucleotides agree with TRBD1. Germline loops: CDR1 SGHRS, CDR2 YFSETQ. Trimming took 4 bases from V and 3 from J; bases not matched to a gene: 4. This CDR3 spans 14 amino acids. DNA of the CDR3: TGCGCCAGCAGCACCGGGACAGACAATCAGCCCCAGCATTTT. Translation gives CASSTGTDNQPQHF.

The gene calls are TRBV6-1 and TRBJ1-1, with D unclear. Per the germline V gene, CDR1 is MNHNS and CDR2 is SASEGT. V was cut by 4 bases and J by 1 base, with 13 bases left in between. The CDR3 contains 15 residues. DNA of the CDR3: TGTGCCAGCAGTGCCACGAGAGTCGCGAACACTGAAGCTTTCTTT. Translation: CASSATRVANTEAFF.

This clone was observed a single time. The chain joins TRBV27 to TRBJ2-7; D is possibly TRBD2 (6 bases). Germline V gene sequence: CDR1 MNHEY, CDR2 SMNVEV (reference sequence). CDR3 length equals 16 residues. With 4 bases removed from V and 6 bases from J, the gap between germline ends came to 22 bases. Written as DNA, the CDR3 is TGTGCCAGCAGTTCCAACCGGGACTTCAAACGGGGCGAGCAGTACTTC. It specifies CASSSNRDFKRGEQYF.

This chain connects TRBV18 to TRBJ1-5; TRBD1 is a possible D gene (5 bases). The CDR3 has 14 residues. Per the germline V gene, CDR1 is KGHSH and CDR2 is LQKENI. V shed 2 bases and J shed 5 bases, with 10 bases lying between them. CDR3 nucleotides: TGTGCCAGCTCACCATCAGGGAAACATCAGCCCCAGCATTTT. This encodes CASSPSGKHQPQHF.

A few counts support this clone. The chain joins TRBV7-9 to TRBJ2-3; unclear D gene. Trimming pared 2 bases from V and 2 bases from J, leaving 8 bases between. CDR1 and CDR2 from the germline V gene are SEHNR and FQNEAQ (reference sequence). The CDR3 loop spans 14 amino acids. CDR3 DNA: TGTGCCAGCAGCTTAAGAGGCGACACAGATACGCAGTATTTT. This gives the protein CASSLRGDTDTQYF.

The DNA of the CDR3 is TGTGCCATCACGAACAGGGAAGGAGAGACCCAGTACTTC. It codes for CAITNREGETQYF. The J gene is TRBJ2-5, the V gene TRBV10-3, with D possibly TRBD1 on 6 matching bases. Between the trimmed V and J ends, which lost 7 bases and 4 bases, there was a span of 13 bases. This CDR3 is 13 amino acids long. Germline-derived CDR1 and CDR2 are ENHRY and SYGVKD.

The gene calls are TRBV2 and TRBJ2-7, with 8 bases aligning to TRBD1. V dropped 6 bases and J dropped 4; count of bases not matched to a gene: 8. The CDR3 contains 14 residues. Looked up from germline, CDR1 is SNHLY and CDR2 is FYNNEI. As DNA, the CDR3 is TGTGCCAGCAGGGGACAGGTCTCTTCGTACGAGCAGTACTTC. This sequence encodes CASRGQVSSYEQYF.

This clone was seen only a few times. This sequence joins TRBV7-9 and TRBJ2-5; D is unresolved. CDR3 length equals 13 residues. The V gene lost 5 bases and the J gene lost 5 bases, with 12 bases spanning the gap. Germline loops: CDR1 SEHNR, CDR2 FQNEAQ (reference sequence). The CDR3 DNA follows: TGTGCCAGCAGCCCACTGGGCCTGGAGACCCAGTACTTC. Translated: CASSPLGLETQYF.

This clone was recorded a few times. V gene TRBV2 combines with J gene TRBJ2-5; 7 nucleotides line up with TRBD1. The germline V gene encodes CDR1 SNHLY and CDR2 FYNNEI. The CDR3 consists of 14 residues. Unmatched junction bases numbered 6, after V lost 7 bases and J lost 1 base. CDR3 protein: CASNAGTAQETQYF. For the CDR3, the DNA is TGTGCCAGCAATGCAGGGACAGCCCAAGAGACCCAGTACTTC.

The V gene is TRBV7-2, the J gene TRBJ2-7; possibly TRBD2 for D (5 bases). CDR3 size: 15 residues. V was pared by 4 bases and J by 4 bases, with 17 bases between. Germline assignment: CDR1 SGHTA and CDR2 FQGNSA. DNA of the CDR3: TGTGCCAGCAGCTCACACCCGGAGACTATTTACGAGCAGTACTTC. Amino acid sequence: CASSSHPETIYEQYF.

V usage is TRBV19 and J usage is TRBJ1-1, with D unclear. V was clipped by 3 bases and J by 1 base, with 6 bases between them. The CDR3 has 13 residues. Germline V gene data show CDR1 as LNHDA and CDR2 as SQIVND (reference sequence). The CDR3 is CASSIGGNTEAFF. As DNA, the CDR3 is TGTGCCAGTAGTATCGGAGGGAACACTGAAGCTTTCTTT.

The chain recombines TRBV5-1 with TRBJ2-3; perhaps TRBD1 as D (6 bases). V was clipped by 0 bases and J by 4 bases, with 9 bases between them. The CDR3 totals 14 residues. The germline gives CDR1 SGHRS, CDR2 YFSETQ. The CDR3 region has the DNA TGCGCCAGCAGCTTGGTCAGGGGTGCAGATACGCAGTATTTT. Translating gives CASSLVRGADTQYF.

This chain uses TRBV6-5 with TRBJ2-7; 8 nucleotides match TRBD1. J lost 2 bases, V lost 8 bases, and 8 bases had no gene match. The CDR3 has 14 amino acids. From germline, CDR1 is MNHEY and CDR2 SVGAGI. The CDR3 bases are TGTGCCAGCTCACCGGACAGGGTGCCCTACGAGCAGTACTTC. Its translation is CASSPDRVPYEQYF.

The rearrangement uses TRBV7-2 and TRBJ2-2, with D perhaps matching TRBD2 (5 bases). In germline, CDR1 is SGHTA, CDR2 FQGNSA. The V end lost 4 bases, the J end lost 4 bases, and 10 bases lay between the germline ends. The CDR3 length is 14 residues. The CDR3 region has the DNA TGTGCCAGCAGCTCCGGAGGAGTCACCGGGGAGCTGTTTTTT. This encodes CASSSGGVTGELFF. Based on the CDR3 plus reference TRBV7-2 and TRBJ2-2, the full variable domain is GAGVSQSPSNKVTEKGKDVELRCDPISGHTALYWYRQSLGQGLEFLIYFQGNSAPDKSGLPSDRFSAERTGGSVSTLTIQRTQQEDSAVYLCASSSGGVTGELFFGEGSRLTVL.

The V and J genes are TRBV7-2 and TRBJ2-3; D unresolved. Germline assignment: CDR1 SGHTA and CDR2 FQGNSA. The CDR3 has 14 amino acids. The ends were cut back, 5 bases at V and 3 bases at J, with 12 bases in the middle. CDR3 loop: CASSPISLTDTQYF. For the CDR3, the DNA is TGTGCCAGCAGCCCGATCTCACTAACAGATACGCAGTATTTT.

This clone was counted between two and nine times. The V gene is TRBV28, the J gene TRBJ2-7, with a possible D match to TRBD1 (6 bases). Per germline, CDR1 MDHEN and CDR2 SYDVKM. Trimming stripped 7 bases from V and 2 bases from J, with 9 bases between. This CDR3 is built from 12 residues. As DNA, the CDR3 is TGTGCCAGCACAGGGGATACCTACGAGCAGTACTTC. Translated, it gives CASTGDTYEQYF. Full variable domain (missing parts from reference TRBV28 and TRBJ2-7): DVKVTQSSRYLVKRTGEKVFLECVQDMDHENMFWYRQDPGLGLRLIYFSYDVKMKEKGDIPEGYSVSREKKERFSLILESASTNQTSMYLCASTGDTYEQYFGPGTRLTVT.

Worth noting for this clone: Other nucleotide sequences in the sample specify the same CDR3. J is TRBJ1-1 and V is TRBV12-5; no clear D. The CDR3 runs to 12 residues. The germline gives CDR1 LGHNT, CDR2 FRNRAP. Trimming left V 5 bases short and J 4 bases short, with 8 bases between. CDR3 protein: CASGPGGTEAFF. The CDR3 region has the DNA TGTGCTAGTGGTCCAGGTGGCACTGAAGCTTTCTTT.

J is TRBJ2-7 and V is TRBV6-5; 11 bases are shared with TRBD2. The CDR3 consists of 14 residues. Germline assignment: CDR1 MNHEY and CDR2 SVGAGI. The trim removed 6 bases at V and 3 bases at J, leaving 4 bases unmatched. CDR3 DNA sequence: TGTGCCAGCAGAGGACTAGCGGGCCTCTACGAGCAGTACTTC. Protein product: CASRGLAGLYEQYF.

The CDR3 bases are TGTGCCAGCAGTGACCTAGGGACAGGAGTAAAAGAGACCCAGTACTTC. It specifies CASSDLGTGVKETQYF. V gene TRBV25-1 combines with J gene TRBJ2-5; 8 bases align to TRBD1. The germline V gene has CDR1 MGHDK and CDR2 SYGVNS. V was pared by 3 bases and J by 3 bases, with 9 bases of the junction left unmatched. The CDR3 runs 16 residues.

In its sample, this clone was seen once. The CDR3 protein is CASSPWAGVGEKLFF. In DNA, the CDR3 is TGTGCCAGCAGTCCCTGGGCAGGGGTAGGTGAAAAACTGTTTTTT. The V gene is TRBV28, the J gene TRBJ1-4, with D maybe TRBD1 (6 bases). Germline V gene sequence: CDR1 MDHEN, CDR2 SYDVKM. This CDR3 is built from 15 residues. Trimming left V 5 bases short and J 7 bases short, with 17 bases between.

The chain is built from TRBV2 and TRBJ1-5, with D possibly matching TRBD1 (5 bases). With 3 bases removed from V and 8 bases from J, the gap between germline ends came to 11 bases. Germline lookup yields CDR1 SNHLY and CDR2 FYNNEI. The CDR3 spans 13 residues. CDR3 protein: CASSDRALEPQHF. The CDR3 coding sequence is TGTGCCAGCAGTGACAGGGCCCTGGAGCCCCAGCATTTT.

The chain links TRBV19 to TRBJ1-2; tentatively, D is TRBD1 (5 bases). This CDR3 has 13 amino acids. CDR1 and CDR2 from the germline V gene are LNHDA and SQIVND (reference sequence). V lost 4 bases and J lost 4, with 10 bases in between. The CDR3 coding sequence is TGTGCCAGTAGTACGCAGGGATCCTATGGCTACACCTTC. This encodes CASSTQGSYGYTF.

The chain employs TRBV18 and TRBJ1-6, with 7 bases fitting TRBD1. V trimming: 1 base; J trimming: 8 bases; junction bases outside the gene matches: 5. CDR3 length equals 15 residues. Germline V gene lookup returns CDR1 KGHSH and CDR2 LQKENI. CDR3 in DNA: TGTGCCAGCTCACCACGACAGGGCGGGGATTCACCCCTCCACTTT. It translates to CASSPRQGGDSPLHF.

The V call is TRBV19, the J call TRBJ2-3; possible D gene TRBD1, 5 bases. CDR1 and CDR2 (germline): LNHDA, SQIVND (reference sequence). With 7 bases removed from V and 4 bases from J, the gap between germline ends came to 12 bases. The CDR3 consists of 13 residues. CDR3 loop: CASNQGSADTQYF. The CDR3 DNA sequence: TGTGCCAGTAACCAGGGTTCGGCAGATACGCAGTATTTT.